This TCR beta chain was recorded in a study of tumor-infiltrating lymphocytes in oesophageal squamous cell carcinoma. This clonotype was seen many times. One entry per CDR3 protein results from TCRdb running MiXCR on the PCR reads. Here the sample spans 10,000 to 15,000 distinct CDR3 sequences, 45% to 65% being singletons. The receptor was derived from a female donor with esophageal squamous cell carcinoma. Sequencing was performed on esophageal tumor tissue.

CDR3 sequence (DNA): TGTGCCAGCACCTACCGAGATGGGAGAGAAGCTTTCTTT. Translated, it gives CASTYRDGREAFF. This chain links TRBV6-1 with TRBJ1-1, with D unclear. This CDR3 is 13 amino acids long. Trimming took 7 bases from V and 8 from J, leaving 17 bases between them. The germline V gene has CDR1 MNHNS and CDR2 SASEGT.